What follows are 2 T cell receptor beta chains derived from one specimen sequenced in a study of blood T cell repertoires in COVID-19. The protocol was immunoSEQ multiplex PCR, while the TCRdb copy is restricted to in-frame clones and leaves out a portion. The repertoire has around 220,000 clones, 70% to 85% of them found once; the top ten carry about 8.3%. Source material: peripheral blood. The receptors shown here come from an elderly woman with COVID-19, enrolled during active disease.

The CDR3 nucleotides are TGTGCCAGCTCACCACCAGGCAGGATGGCTGGAAACACCATATATTTT. This translates into CASSPPGRMAGNTIYF. The chain is built from TRBV18 and TRBJ1-3; D is undetermined. V was trimmed by 0 bases and J by 2 bases, leaving 11 bases between them. In germline, CDR1 is KGHSH, CDR2 LQKENI. The CDR3 sequence is 16 residues long.

This rearrangement joins TRBV5-6 to TRBJ1-4, with TRBD1 matching over 7 bases. The J segment lost 5 bases and the V segment lost 4 bases, leaving 8 bases of the junction unmatched. Per the germline V gene, CDR1 is SGHDT and CDR2 is YYEEEE. There are 15 residues in the CDR3. CDR3 DNA: TGTGCCAGCAGCCTAAAGGGGGCAGGGAATGAAAAACTGTTTTTT. Translation gives CASSLKGAGNEKLFF.